The entry below describes one T cell receptor (beta chain). Antigen: not known. These data belong to a study of shared clonotypes between healthy human individuals. The wider study: CD4 naive cells filled three plates per donor, CD4 memory three, CD8 naive two and CD8 memory one.

As processed by the authors: Because ImmunoSEQ provided only junction sequences with no quality scores, the filtering differed. Method: immunoSEQ multiplex PCR; TCRdb's copy keeps in-frame clones and lacks some. Clonal size and the V and J genes are those of that table, whereas D and trimming came from the DNA. The table shows hundreds of thousands of clones, with around 96% occurring only once. Study results and limitations: Across subsets, estimated richness was generally greater for naive than for memory populations. Sorted-subset sequencing, rarefaction showed, was incomplete despite large depth.

The germline V gene encodes CDR1 MDHEN and CDR2 SYDVKM. Trimming removed 5 bases from V and 6 bases from J; junction bases left unmatched: 7. The CDR3 is 15 amino acids. The sequence was collected from a young woman in good health. The rearrangement uses TRBV28 and TRBJ2-1; 10 nucleotides match TRBD1. Sample: naive CD4+ T cells sorted from blood. The subset was: CD45RA+ positively selected. CDR3: CASSIPGQGRNEQFF. CDR3 nucleotide sequence: TGTGCCAGCAGTATCCCGGGACAGGGGCGCAATGAGCAGTTCTTC.